The source of this TCR beta chain is a study of early T cells in non-severe SARS-CoV-2 infection. This clonotype was detected many times. Its antigen remains unidentified. General observations from the study: Clonotype matching in VDJdb favored anti-spike CD8 responses and did not capture private and CD4 specificities.

TCRdb reprocessed the 5' RACE reads via MiXCR and lists one record per CDR3 protein. The data contain 20,000 to 25,000 distinct CDR3 sequences, approximately 5.8% of them singletons. This receptor was obtained from an adult who was a healthcare worker with PCR-confirmed SARS-CoV-2 infection or an uninfected control (not recorded which). Sample: whole blood, taken at baseline.

For the CDR3, the DNA is TGTGCCAGCAGCCTCGAAGGCGGCTGGATGAACACTGAAGCTTTCTTT. Residues: CASSLEGGWMNTEAFF. J is TRBJ1-1 and V is TRBV11-2; the D is unclear. Trimming took off 5 bases at V and 0 bases at J, with 16 bases between the two ends. The CDR3 spans 16 residues. Germline values: CDR1 SGHAT, CDR2 FQNNGV. The variable domain in full, completed from reference TRBV11-2 and TRBJ1-1, reads EAGVAQSPRYKIIEKRQSVAFWCNPISGHATLYWYQQILGQGPKLLIQFQNNGVVDDSQLPKDRFSAERLKGVDSTLKIQPAKLEDSAVYLCASSLEGGWMNTEAFFGQGTRLTVV.